The 23 T cell receptor beta chains reported below all come from one sample, sequenced in a study of cytomegalovirus exposure and HLA in healthy donors. Use of 60 Vbeta and 13 Jbeta primers characterized the PCR. The data were produced by immunoSEQ multiplex PCR, yet TCRdb's version contains in-frame clones alone and is incomplete. This sample has about 120,000 clones; around three quarters occur once, and the top ten carry 4% to 5%. The source material was PBMCs. These receptors came from a male donor in good health and CMV-seropositive.

J is TRBJ2-2 and V is TRBV7-6, with D maybe TRBD1 (5 bases). This CDR3 has 13 residues. CDR1 and CDR2 (germline): SGHVS, FNYEAQ. Trimming cost V 5 bases and J 5 bases, with 9 bases left between them. The CDR3 is CASSVQGTGELFF. The CDR3 DNA sequence: TGTGCCAGCAGCGTCCAGGGTACCGGGGAGCTGTTTTTT.

The V gene is TRBV29-1, the J gene TRBJ1-5, with D unresolved. The V gene lost 7 bases and the J gene lost 7 bases, with 14 bases spanning the gap. The V gene's germline CDR1 is SQVTM and CDR2 ANQGSEA. The CDR3 is made up of 12 amino acids. The CDR3 DNA sequence: TGCAGCGCCGAGGGTGTCGGGCAGCCCCAGCATTTT. Protein sequence: CSAEGVGQPQHF.

The V and J genes are TRBV28 and TRBJ1-1; no firm D call. Trimming removed 5 bases at V and 2 bases at J, with 9 bases between. Germline assignment: CDR1 MDHEN and CDR2 SYDVKM. This CDR3 is 13 amino acids long. CDR3 amino acids: CASSRSGNTEAFF. The CDR3 nucleotides are TGTGCCAGCAGTCGATCAGGCAACACTGAAGCTTTCTTT.

The chain joins TRBV4-1 to TRBJ2-4, with D tentatively TRBD1 (5 bases). The V gene lost 1 base and the J gene lost 8 bases, with 12 bases spanning the gap. CDR1 MGHRA and CDR2 YSYEKL come from the germline V gene. This CDR3 is 14 amino acids long. The CDR3 nucleotides are TGCGCCAGCAGCCAAGTACAGGATGCGTACATTCAGTACTTC. As protein: CASSQVQDAYIQYF.

The V call is TRBV27, the J call TRBJ2-7; 11 bases line up with TRBD2. J gave up 5 bases and V 6 bases, and 12 bases lay outside the gene matches. Germline CDR1 reads MNHEY; CDR2 reads SMNVEV (reference sequence). The CDR3 has 16 residues. The CDR3 is CASSGTSGLSGDEQYF. The CDR3, as DNA: TGTGCCAGCAGCGGGACTAGCGGACTCTCAGGGGACGAGCAGTACTTC.

This chain uses TRBV19 with TRBJ1-5; D uncertain. Germline V gene data show CDR1 as LNHDA and CDR2 as SQIVND (reference sequence). The V end lost 5 bases, the J end lost 4 bases, and 15 bases lay between the germline ends. CDR3 length: 15 amino acids. The CDR3 loop reads CASSASVAGNQPQHF. The CDR3 nucleotides are TGTGCCAGTAGTGCCTCAGTAGCCGGGAATCAGCCCCAGCATTTT.

The chain recombines TRBV5-1 with TRBJ2-2, with D possibly being TRBD2 (5 bases). The CDR3 spans 13 residues. V dropped 2 bases and J dropped 5 bases, with 7 bases sitting between them. Germline V CDR1 and CDR2: SGHRS, YFSETQ. In DNA, the CDR3 is TGCGCCAGCAGCTTACCGGGGACCGGGGAGCTGTTTTTT. Amino acids: CASSLPGTGELFF.

CDR3: CSSLASTDTQYF. The CDR3 DNA follows: TGCAGCTCACTCGCGAGCACAGATACGCAGTATTTT. The rearrangement links TRBV29-1 to TRBJ2-3; D unclear. The CDR3 totals 12 residues. V was clipped by 8 bases and J by 0 bases, with 9 bases between them. Germline lookup yields CDR1 SQVTM and CDR2 ANQGSEA.

The chain combines TRBV6-6 with TRBJ2-7; weak D call: TRBD2 (6 bases). Trimming removed 5 bases from V and 5 bases from J, with 19 bases in between. Germline loops: CDR1 MNHNY, CDR2 SVGAGI (reference sequence). The CDR3 is 15 amino acids. CDR3 bases: TGTGCCAGCAGTCAGATAACATGGGGGGATGACGAGCAGTACTTC. This codes for CASSQITWGDDEQYF.

The chain employs TRBV28 and TRBJ1-6; D remains unclear. The length of the CDR3 is 12 residues. With 5 bases removed from V and 10 bases from J, the gap between germline ends came to 9 bases. CDR1 and CDR2 from the germline V gene are MDHEN and SYDVKM. CDR3 in DNA: TGTGCCAGCAGTCAGTACCCCTCACCCCTCCACTTT. Protein sequence: CASSQYPSPLHF.

The chain has TRBV7-2 and TRBJ2-3, with D maybe TRBD2 (5 bases). The CDR3 loop spans 17 amino acids. V shed 1 base and J shed 1 base, with 15 bases lying between them. Per germline, CDR1 SGHTA and CDR2 FQGNSA. CDR3 in amino acids: CASSLVLQAGGTDTQYF. CDR3 DNA sequence: TGTGCCAGCAGCTTAGTACTCCAGGCCGGGGGCACAGATACGCAGTATTTT. Based on the CDR3 plus reference TRBV7-2 and TRBJ2-3, the full variable domain is GAGVSQSPSNKVTEKGKDVELRCDPISGHTALYWYRQSLGQGLEFLIYFQGNSAPDKSGLPSDRFSAERTGGSVSTLTIQRTQQEDSAVYLCASSLVLQAGGTDTQYFGPGTRLTVL.

This clone was counted once. The CDR3 protein is CASSSTEDYGYTF. CDR3 DNA sequence: TGTGCCAGCAGCTCGACAGAAGACTATGGCTACACCTTC. J is TRBJ1-2 and V is TRBV5-6, with a weak D call TRBD1 (5 bases). Trimming shortened V by 3 bases and J by 3 bases, and 9 bases separated the two germline ends. The germline gives CDR1 SGHDT, CDR2 YYEEEE. This CDR3 contains 13 residues.

Of note for this clone: One end of the junction does not line up with germline, which may come from a read error. V usage is TRBV28 and J usage is TRBJ2-1, with 10 positions matching TRBD2. The CDR3 is 18 residues long. Germline V gene data show CDR1 as MDHEN and CDR2 as SYDVKM. CDR3 residues: CASSLWGKRGGSSNEQFF. CDR3 bases: TGTGCCAGCAGTTTATGGGGAAAGCGGGGGGGCTCCTCCAATGAGCAGTTCTTC.

The chain carries TRBV5-4 and TRBJ2-5, with TRBD2 as a possible D gene (7 bases). This CDR3 is 15 amino acids long. Trimming left V 2 bases short and J 5 bases short, with 16 bases between. CDR1 and CDR2 from the germline V gene are SGHNT and YYREEE (reference sequence). CDR3 DNA sequence: TGTGCCAGCAGCTTAGGCGGGGGCCAAGGGGAGACCCAGTACTTC. It codes for CASSLGGGQGETQYF.

The chain employs TRBV7-3 and TRBJ2-2, with 8 bases aligning to TRBD1. Germline V gene lookup returns CDR1 SGHTA and CDR2 FQGTGA. There are 15 residues in the CDR3. J lost 4 bases, V lost 2 bases, and 3 bases had no gene match. CDR3 DNA: TGTGCCAGCAGCTTACAACAGGGGGGCACCGGGGAGCTGTTTTTT. It codes for CASSLQQGGTGELFF.

Note on this clone: The conserved phenylalanine or tryptophan is not found at the CDR3 terminus, so this likely reflects a read error. Because the CDR3's place on the DNA is in doubt, the DNA is left out and the CDR3 is given as listed by TCRdb. The V and J genes are TRBV6-1 and TRBJ1-4. Germline V CDR1 and CDR2: MNHNS, SASEGT. Including both end residues, the CDR3 is 12 amino acids long. CDR3 loop: CASSETGVCTLS.

This clone was counted a single time. The chain couples TRBV5-8 to TRBJ2-1, with TRBD1 matching 7 bases. Per the germline V gene, CDR1 is SGHTS and CDR2 is YDEGEE. With V trimmed by 0 bases and J by 4 bases, 7 bases remained unmatched. This CDR3 contains 16 residues. Here the CDR3 DNA reads TGTGCCAGCAGCTTGGACAGGGGATTTGGATACAATGAGCAGTTCTTC. Amino acids: CASSLDRGFGYNEQFF.

This clone was found a few times. The chain links TRBV20-1 to TRBJ2-1; D call uncertain. Per the germline V gene, CDR1 is DFQATT and CDR2 is SNEGSKA (reference sequence). The V and J ends lost 3 bases and 7 bases respectively, with 4 bases between them. CDR3 length: 10 residues. Here the CDR3 DNA reads TGCAGTGCTAGGTCGAATGAGCAGTTCTTC. It codes for CSARSNEQFF.

The chain recombines TRBV28 with TRBJ1-2, with 7 bases lining up with TRBD1. This CDR3 contains 13 residues. Losses at the gene ends were 4 bases for V and 8 bases for J; bases not matched to a gene: 7. Germline values: CDR1 MDHEN, CDR2 SYDVKM. CDR3 nucleotides: TGTGCCAGCAGTTCCCCGGCAGGGGGAGGCTACACCTTC. Its protein is CASSSPAGGGYTF.

V and J are TRBV27 and TRBJ2-3, with 7 bases matching TRBD1. With 7 bases clipped from V and 3 bases from J, the junction kept 7 bases outside the gene matches. CDR1 and CDR2 (germline): MNHEY, SMNVEV (reference sequence). This CDR3 region has 14 residues. CDR3 loop: CASKTGDPTDTQYF. CDR3 in DNA: TGTGCCAGCAAAACAGGGGACCCTACAGATACGCAGTATTTT.

The rearrangement uses TRBV7-8 and TRBJ2-1, with 10 bases aligning to TRBD1. The CDR3 has 16 amino acids. V dropped 4 bases and J dropped 8; count of bases not matched to a gene: 11. CDR1 is SGHVS, CDR2 FQNEAQ, per germline. In DNA form, the CDR3 reads TGTGCCAGCAGCTCCCTACCGGGACAGGGGTTCGATGAGCAGTTCTTC. Protein product: CASSSLPGQGFDEQFF. Supplemented by reference TRBV7-8 and TRBJ2-1, the full variable domain reads GAGVSQSPRYKVAKRGQDVALRCDPISGHVSLFWYQQALGQGPEFLTYFQNEAQLDKSGLPSDRFFAERPEGSVSTLKIQRTQQEDSAVYLCASSSLPGQGFDEQFFGPGTRLTVL.

CDR3: CASRDQGAGGELFF. In DNA, the CDR3 is TGTGCCAGTAGAGATCAGGGGGCAGGCGGGGAGCTGTTTTTT. The rearrangement uses TRBV19 and TRBJ2-2, with TRBD1 matching 8 bases. The CDR3 covers 14 residues. In germline, CDR1 is LNHDA, CDR2 SQIVND (reference sequence). The V segment lost 6 bases and the J segment 7 bases; nucleotides outside the gene matches: 7.

This clone appeared a single time. The CDR3 DNA reads TGTGCCAGTTTGACCCGCGGACAGGGGGCCGGAGAGCAGTACTTC. It translates to CASLTRGQGAGEQYF. J is TRBJ2-7 and V is TRBV6-7; TRBD1 matches at 11 bases. TRBV6-7 carries the ORF label, with uncertain function. The CDR3 is 15 amino acids. With V trimmed by 9 bases and J by 7 bases, 14 bases remained unmatched.